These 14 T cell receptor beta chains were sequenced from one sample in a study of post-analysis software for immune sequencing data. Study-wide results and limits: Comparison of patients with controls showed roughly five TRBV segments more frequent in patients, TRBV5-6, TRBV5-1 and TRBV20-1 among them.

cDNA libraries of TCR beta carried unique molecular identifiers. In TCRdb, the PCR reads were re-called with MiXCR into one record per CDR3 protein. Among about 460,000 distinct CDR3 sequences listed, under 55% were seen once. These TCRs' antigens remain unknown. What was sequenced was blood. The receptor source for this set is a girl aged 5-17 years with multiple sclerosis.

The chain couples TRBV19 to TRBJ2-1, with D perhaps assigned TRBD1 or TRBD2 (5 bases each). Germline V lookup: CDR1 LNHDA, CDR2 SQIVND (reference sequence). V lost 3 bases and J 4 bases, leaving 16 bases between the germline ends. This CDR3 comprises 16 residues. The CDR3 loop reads CASSILGAIGYNEQFF. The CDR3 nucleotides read TGTGCCAGTAGTATCCTCGGGGCAATAGGGTACAATGAGCAGTTCTTC.

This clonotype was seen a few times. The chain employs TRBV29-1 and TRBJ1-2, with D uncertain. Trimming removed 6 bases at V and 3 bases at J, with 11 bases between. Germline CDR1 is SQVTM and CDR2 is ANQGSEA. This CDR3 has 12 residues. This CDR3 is CSVPHRDYGYTF. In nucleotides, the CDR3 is TGCAGCGTCCCCCACCGGGACTATGGCTACACCTTC.

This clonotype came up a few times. The CDR3 region is CASSLEEAPSYYEQYF. The CDR3 coding sequence is TGTGCCAGCAGCTTAGAAGAGGCCCCTTCATACTACGAGCAGTACTTC. The rearrangement uses TRBV7-9 and TRBJ2-7; no definite D call. This CDR3 is 16 amino acids long. Germline V gives CDR1 SEHNR, CDR2 FQNEAQ (reference sequence). The ends were cut back, 1 base at V and 3 bases at J, with 16 bases in the middle.

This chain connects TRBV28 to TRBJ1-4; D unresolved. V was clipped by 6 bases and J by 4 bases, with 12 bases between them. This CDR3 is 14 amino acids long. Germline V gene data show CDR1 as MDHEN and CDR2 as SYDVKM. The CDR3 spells CASRTIGINEKLFF. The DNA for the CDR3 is TGTGCCAGCAGGACGATAGGGATTAATGAAAAACTGTTTTTT.

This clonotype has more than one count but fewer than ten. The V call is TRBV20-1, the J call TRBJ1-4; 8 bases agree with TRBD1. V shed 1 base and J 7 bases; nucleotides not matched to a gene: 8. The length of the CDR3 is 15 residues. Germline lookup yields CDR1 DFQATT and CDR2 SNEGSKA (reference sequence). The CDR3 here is CSARVGSGGGEKLFF. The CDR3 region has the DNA TGCAGTGCTAGAGTTGGTTCAGGGGGCGGTGAAAAACTGTTTTTT.

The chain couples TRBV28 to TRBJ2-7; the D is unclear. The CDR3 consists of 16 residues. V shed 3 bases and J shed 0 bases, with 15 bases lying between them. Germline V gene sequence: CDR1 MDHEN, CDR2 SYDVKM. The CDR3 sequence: CASSFGRTSSSYEQYF. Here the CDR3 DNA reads TGTGCCAGCAGTTTCGGCCGAACCTCGAGCTCCTACGAGCAGTACTTC. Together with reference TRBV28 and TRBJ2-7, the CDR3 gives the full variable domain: DVKVTQSSRYLVKRTGEKVFLECVQDMDHENMFWYRQDPGLGLRLIYFSYDVKMKEKGDIPEGYSVSREKKERFSLILESASTNQTSMYLCASSFGRTSSSYEQYFGPGTRLTVT.

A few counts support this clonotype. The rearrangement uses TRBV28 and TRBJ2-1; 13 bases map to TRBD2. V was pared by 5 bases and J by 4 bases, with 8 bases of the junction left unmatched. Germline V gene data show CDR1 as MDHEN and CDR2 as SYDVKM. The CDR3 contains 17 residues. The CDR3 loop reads CASSPPLAGGPYNEQFF. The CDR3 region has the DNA TGTGCCAGCAGTCCCCCACTAGCGGGAGGGCCATACAATGAGCAGTTCTTC. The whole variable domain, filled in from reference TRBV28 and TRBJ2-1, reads DVKVTQSSRYLVKRTGEKVFLECVQDMDHENMFWYRQDPGLGLRLIYFSYDVKMKEKGDIPEGYSVSREKKERFSLILESASTNQTSMYLCASSPPLAGGPYNEQFFGPGTRLTVL.

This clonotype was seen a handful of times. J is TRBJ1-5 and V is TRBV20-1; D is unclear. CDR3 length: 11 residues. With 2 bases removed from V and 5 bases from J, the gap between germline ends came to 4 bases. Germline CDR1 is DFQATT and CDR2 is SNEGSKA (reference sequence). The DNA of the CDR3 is TGCAGTGCTAGAATAGATCAGCCCCAGCATTTT. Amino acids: CSARIDQPQHF.

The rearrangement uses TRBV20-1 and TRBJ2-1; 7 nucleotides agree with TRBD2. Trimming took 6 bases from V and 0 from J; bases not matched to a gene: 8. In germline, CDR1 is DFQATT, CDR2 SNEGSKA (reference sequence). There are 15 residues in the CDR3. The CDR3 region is CSARTSGTSYNEQFF. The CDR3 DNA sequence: TGCAGTGCGAGGACTAGTGGGACCTCCTACAATGAGCAGTTCTTC.

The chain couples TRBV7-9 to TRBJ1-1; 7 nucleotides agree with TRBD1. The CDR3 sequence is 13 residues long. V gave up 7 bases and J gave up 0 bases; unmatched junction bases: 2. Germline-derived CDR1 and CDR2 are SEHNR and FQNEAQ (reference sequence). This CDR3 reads CASKGQMNTEAFF. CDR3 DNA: TGTGCCAGCAAGGGACAGATGAACACTGAAGCTTTCTTT.

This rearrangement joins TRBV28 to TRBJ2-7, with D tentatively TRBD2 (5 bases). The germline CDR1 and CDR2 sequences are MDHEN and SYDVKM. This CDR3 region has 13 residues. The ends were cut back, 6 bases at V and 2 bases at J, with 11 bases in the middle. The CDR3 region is CASSDGGPYEQYF. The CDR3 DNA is TGTGCCAGCAGCGACGGAGGTCCCTACGAGCAGTACTTC.

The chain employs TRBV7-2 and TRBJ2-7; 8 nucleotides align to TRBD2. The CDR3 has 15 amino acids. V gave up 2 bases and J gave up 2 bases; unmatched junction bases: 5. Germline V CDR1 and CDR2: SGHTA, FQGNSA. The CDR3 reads CASSLRGGGTYEQYF. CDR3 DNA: TGTGCCAGCAGCTTAAGGGGCGGGGGGACCTACGAGCAGTACTTC.

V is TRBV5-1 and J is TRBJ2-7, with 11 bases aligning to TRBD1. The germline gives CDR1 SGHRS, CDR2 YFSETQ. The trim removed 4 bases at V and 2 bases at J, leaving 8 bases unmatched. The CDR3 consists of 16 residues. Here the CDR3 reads CASSLGQGEFAYEQYF. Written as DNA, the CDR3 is TGCGCCAGCAGCCTGGGACAGGGGGAATTCGCCTACGAGCAGTACTTC.

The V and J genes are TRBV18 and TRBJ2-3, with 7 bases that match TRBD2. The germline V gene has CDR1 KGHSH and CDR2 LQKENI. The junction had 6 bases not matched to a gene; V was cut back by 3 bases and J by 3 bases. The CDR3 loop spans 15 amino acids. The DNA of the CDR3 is TGTGCCAGCTCACCGGACGGGGGAGGGACAGATACGCAGTATTTT. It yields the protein CASSPDGGGTDTQYF.